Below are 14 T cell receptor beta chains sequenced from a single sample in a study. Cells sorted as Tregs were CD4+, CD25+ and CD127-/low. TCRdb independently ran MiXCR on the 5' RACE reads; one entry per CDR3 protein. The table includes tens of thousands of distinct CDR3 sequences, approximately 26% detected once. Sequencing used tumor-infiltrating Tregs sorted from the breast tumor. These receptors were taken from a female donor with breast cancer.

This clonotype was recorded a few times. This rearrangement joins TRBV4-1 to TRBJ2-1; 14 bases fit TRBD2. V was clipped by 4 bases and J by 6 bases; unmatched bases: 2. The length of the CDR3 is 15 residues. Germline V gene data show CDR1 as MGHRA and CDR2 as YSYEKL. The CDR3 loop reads CASSRLAGGFNEQFF. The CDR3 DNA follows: TGCGCCAGCAGCCGACTAGCGGGGGGGTTCAATGAGCAGTTCTTC.

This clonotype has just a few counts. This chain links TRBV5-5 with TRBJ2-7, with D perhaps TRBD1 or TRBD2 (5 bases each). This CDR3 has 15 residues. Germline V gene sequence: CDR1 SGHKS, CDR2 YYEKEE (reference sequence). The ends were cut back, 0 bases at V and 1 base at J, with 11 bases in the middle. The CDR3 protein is CASSLGGTYSYEQYF. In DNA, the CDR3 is TGTGCCAGCAGCTTGGGGGGGACGTATTCCTACGAGCAGTACTTC.

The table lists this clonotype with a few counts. The CDR3 bases are TGCAGTGCCACGGCATTCTCCTATAATTCACCCCTCCACTTT. Encoded protein: CSATAFSYNSPLHF. The chain has TRBV20-1 and TRBJ1-6, with D uncertain. The CDR3 length is 14 residues. The germline gives CDR1 DFQATT, CDR2 SNEGSKA (reference sequence). Trimming took 6 bases from V and 0 from J, leaving 9 bases between them.

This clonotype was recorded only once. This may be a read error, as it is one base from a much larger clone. The DNA for the CDR3 is TGCGCCAGCAGCTTGCCCTGGACGAATGGGGACAGGGCACCCTATGGCTACACCTTC. Its protein is CASSLPWTNGDRAPYGYTF. The V call is TRBV5-1, the J call TRBJ1-2; TRBD1 aligns across 9 bases. After removal of 1 base from V and 4 bases from J, the junction contained 17 bases not matched to a gene. Per germline, CDR1 SGHRS and CDR2 YFSETQ. The CDR3 totals 19 residues.

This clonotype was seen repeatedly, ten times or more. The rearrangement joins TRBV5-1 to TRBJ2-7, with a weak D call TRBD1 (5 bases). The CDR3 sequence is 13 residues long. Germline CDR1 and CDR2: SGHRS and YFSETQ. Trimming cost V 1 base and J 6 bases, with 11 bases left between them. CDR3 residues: CASSLWGYGEQYF. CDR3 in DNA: TGCGCCAGCAGCTTGTGGGGCTACGGCGAGCAGTACTTC.

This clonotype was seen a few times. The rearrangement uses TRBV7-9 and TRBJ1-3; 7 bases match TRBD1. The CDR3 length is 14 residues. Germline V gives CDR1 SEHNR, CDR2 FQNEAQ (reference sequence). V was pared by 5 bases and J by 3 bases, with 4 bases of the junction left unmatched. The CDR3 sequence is CASSQTGSGNTIYF. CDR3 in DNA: TGTGCCAGCAGCCAGACAGGGAGTGGAAACACCATATATTTT.

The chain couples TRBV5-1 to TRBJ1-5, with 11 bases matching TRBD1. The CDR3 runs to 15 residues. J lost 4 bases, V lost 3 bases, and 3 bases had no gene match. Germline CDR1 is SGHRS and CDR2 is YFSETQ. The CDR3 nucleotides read TGCGCCAGCAGCTGGACAGGGGGCAGGAATCAGCCCCAGCATTTT. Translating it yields CASSWTGGRNQPQHF. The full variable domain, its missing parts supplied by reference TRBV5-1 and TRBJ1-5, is KAGVTQTPRYLIKTRGQQVTLSCSPISGHRSVSWYQQTPGQGLQFLFEYFSETQRNKGNFPGRFSGRQFSNSRSEMNVSTLELGDSALYLCASSWTGGRNQPQHFGDGTRLSIL.

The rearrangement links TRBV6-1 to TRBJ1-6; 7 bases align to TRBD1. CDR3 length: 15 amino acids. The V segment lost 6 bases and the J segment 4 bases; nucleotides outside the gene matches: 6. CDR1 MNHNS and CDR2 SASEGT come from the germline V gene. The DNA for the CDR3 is TGTGCCAGCAGGGCCGGGACAGCTTATAATTCACCCCTCCACTTT. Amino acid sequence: CASRAGTAYNSPLHF.

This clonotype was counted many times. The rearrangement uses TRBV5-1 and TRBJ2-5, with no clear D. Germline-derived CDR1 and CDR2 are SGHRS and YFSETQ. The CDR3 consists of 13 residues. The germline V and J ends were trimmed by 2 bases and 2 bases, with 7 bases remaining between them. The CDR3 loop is CASSFGVQETQYF. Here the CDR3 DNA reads TGCGCCAGCAGCTTTGGAGTTCAAGAGACCCAGTACTTC.

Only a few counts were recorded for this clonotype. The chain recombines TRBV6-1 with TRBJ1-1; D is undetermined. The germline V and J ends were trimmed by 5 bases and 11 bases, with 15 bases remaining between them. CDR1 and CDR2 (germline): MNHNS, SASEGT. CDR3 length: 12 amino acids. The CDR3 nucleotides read TGTGCCAGCAGTATAGGGTCGGGAAGGGCTTTCTTT. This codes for CASSIGSGRAFF.

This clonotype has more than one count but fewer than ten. In DNA form, the CDR3 reads TGTGCCAGCGGCCGGCGCGGGACTAGCGGCACAGATACGCAGTATTTT. Translated: CASGRRGTSGTDTQYF. V usage is TRBV11-2 and J usage is TRBJ2-3, with 10 bases identical to TRBD2. With V trimmed by 8 bases and J by 1 base, 9 bases remained unmatched. Germline values: CDR1 SGHAT, CDR2 FQNNGV. This CDR3 comprises 16 residues.

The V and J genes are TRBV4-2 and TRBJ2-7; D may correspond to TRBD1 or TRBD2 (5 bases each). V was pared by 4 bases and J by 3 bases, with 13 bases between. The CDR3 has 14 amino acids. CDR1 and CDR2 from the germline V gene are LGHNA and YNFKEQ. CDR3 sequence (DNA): TGTGCCAGCAGCCCGTGGGGGAGCGGCTACGAGCAGTACTTC. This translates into CASSPWGSGYEQYF.

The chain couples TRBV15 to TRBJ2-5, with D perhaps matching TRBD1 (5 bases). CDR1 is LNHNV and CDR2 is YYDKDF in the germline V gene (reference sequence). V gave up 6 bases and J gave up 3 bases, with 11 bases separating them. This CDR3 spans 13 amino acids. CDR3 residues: CATRRRDEETQYF. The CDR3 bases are TGTGCCACCAGGCGCAGGGATGAAGAGACCCAGTACTTC.

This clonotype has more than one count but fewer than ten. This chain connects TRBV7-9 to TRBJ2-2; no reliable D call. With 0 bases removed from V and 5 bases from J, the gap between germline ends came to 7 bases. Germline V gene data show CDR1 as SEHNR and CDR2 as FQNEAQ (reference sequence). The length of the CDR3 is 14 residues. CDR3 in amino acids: CASSLAVGTGELFF. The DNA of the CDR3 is TGTGCCAGCAGCTTAGCGGTCGGAACCGGGGAGCTGTTTTTT.